This T cell receptor beta chain was profiled in a study of blood T cell repertoires in COVID-19. Study overall: T cells, B-cell-depleted T cells, or PBMCs provided the cDNA or gDNA that served as material.

Among Cohort 3 donors, those recovered had two negative PCRs, clearance, or symptom resolution. Only in-frame clones appear in the TCRdb table, and some are missing; sequencing was by immunoSEQ multiplex PCR. Of approximately 200,000 clones detected, around 85% appear once; the ten largest clones hold 15% to 20%. In germline, CDR1 is MGHDK, CDR2 SYGVNS. Trimming removed 4 bases from V and 2 bases from J; junction bases left unmatched: 3. CDR3 size: 14 residues. The TCR was taken from a middle-aged man who had recovered from COVID-19. The V call is TRBV25-1, the J call TRBJ2-5, with 8 bases matching TRBD1. The sequenced material came from PBMCs or T cells enriched from blood (not recorded which). CDR3 coding DNA: TGTGCCAGCAGTGGGAGACAGGGGCAAGAGACCCAGTACTTC. Its protein is CASSGRQGQETQYF.